Given below is one T cell receptor beta chain in context. The data stem from a study of CD8 T cells in Susac syndrome. From blood CD8+ and CD4+ T cells, the TCR beta chain was sequenced. As controls, healthy donors matched for age and sex were used. The CD8+ and CD4+ T cells were isolated magnetically using a negative isolation approach, whereas the TEMRA cells were enriched by FACS. This CDR3 spans 14 amino acids. The V gene lost 1 base and the J gene lost 4 bases, with 10 bases spanning the gap. CDR1 is SGHAT and CDR2 is FQNNGV in the germline V gene. Reverse transcription used about 0.45 to 1 ug RNA and random hexamers. A multiplex approach, immunoSEQ multiplex PCR, amplified TCR beta CDR3 across 54 Vbeta and 13 Jbeta. Each CDR3 protein gets one entry after TCRdb re-called the immunoSEQ multiplex PCR reads with MiXCR. The data show 100,000 to 150,000 distinct CDR3 sequences, nearly 95% seen once.

The sample was CD4+ T cells from PBMCs. This clonotype was obtained from a human donor in good health. The chain uses TRBV11-2 and TRBJ1-1; D ambiguous. CDR3 in amino acids: CASSLVFGSTEAFF. In DNA, the CDR3 is TGTGCCAGCAGCTTAGTATTCGGGAGCACTGAAGCTTTCTTT.